The 25 T cell receptor beta chains reported below all come from one sample, sequenced in a study of blood T cell repertoires in COVID-19. The data were produced by immunoSEQ multiplex PCR, yet TCRdb's version contains in-frame clones alone and is incomplete. The sample gives 300,000 or so clones, around 88% of which show up once; 6.9% is in the top ten. The specimen was peripheral blood. Every receptor here comes from a woman in her twenties or thirties who had recovered from COVID-19.

This clone was recorded only once. The V gene is TRBV7-6, the J gene TRBJ2-2; D perhaps matches TRBD1 (6 bases). Trimming pared 10 bases from V and 7 bases from J, leaving 28 bases between. CDR1 SGHVS and CDR2 FNYEAQ come from the germline V gene. The CDR3 is 17 amino acids. CDR3 protein: CATASGTLKFWGGELFF. DNA of the CDR3: TGTGCCACGGCGTCCGGGACACTCAAATTCTGGGGCGGGGAGCTGTTTTTT.

The chain combines TRBV5-4 with TRBJ2-3; D is possibly TRBD1 (5 bases). The CDR3 is made up of 20 amino acids. Between the trimmed V and J ends, which lost 4 bases and 4 bases, there was a span of 31 bases. Germline V gives CDR1 SGHNT, CDR2 YYREEE (reference sequence). CDR3 region: CASSPRLGTAVFSGSDTQYF. The CDR3 DNA is TGTGCCAGCAGCCCCCGACTGGGCACAGCCGTTTTTTCAGGGTCAGATACGCAGTATTTT.

The chain has TRBV28 and TRBJ1-1; maybe TRBD1 (5 bases). The germline V gene has CDR1 MDHEN and CDR2 SYDVKM. V was trimmed by 7 bases and J by 1 base, leaving 13 bases between them. The CDR3 loop spans 14 amino acids. CDR3 sequence (DNA): TGTGCCAGCACCCTGGGAGGGGAGAACACTGAAGCTTTCTTT. It encodes CASTLGGENTEAFF.

The gene calls are TRBV7-2 and TRBJ2-2, with 8 bases aligning to TRBD1. Germline CDR1 and CDR2: SGHTA and FQGNSA. CDR3 length: 15 amino acids. V was clipped by 4 bases and J by 3 bases; unmatched bases: 4. CDR3 residues: CASSSTGDDTGELFF. The CDR3 DNA reads as TGTGCCAGCAGCTCGACAGGGGATGACACCGGGGAGCTGTTTTTT.

The rearrangement joins TRBV10-3 to TRBJ1-1, with 8 bases that match TRBD1. V shed 6 bases, J shed 5 bases, and the junction held 8 bases outside the gene matches. Looked up from germline, CDR1 is ENHRY and CDR2 is SYGVKD. The CDR3 extends over 14 amino acids. CDR3 nucleotides: TGTGCCATCAGGGAAACAGGGGGGAGGACTGAAGCTTTCTTT. Its translation is CAIRETGGRTEAFF.

The chain is built from TRBV5-1 and TRBJ2-1; 12 bases fit TRBD2. After removal of 2 bases from V and 4 bases from J, the junction contained 4 bases not matched to a gene. The CDR3 spans 16 residues. Germline V lookup: CDR1 SGHRS, CDR2 YFSETQ. CDR3 nucleotides: TGCGCCAGCAGCTTATCTAGCGGGGGGGTATACAATGAGCAGTTCTTC. Its protein product is CASSLSSGGVYNEQFF.

In its sample, this clone was seen a few times. This chain joins TRBV25-1 and TRBJ2-2; D is uncertain. Deletions cut 1 base from V and 7 bases from J, with 4 bases between. The V gene's germline CDR1 is MGHDK and CDR2 SYGVNS. CDR3 length: 12 residues. Here the CDR3 reads CASSELSGELFF. CDR3 nucleotide sequence: TGTGCCAGCAGTGAATTGAGCGGGGAGCTGTTTTTT.

V gene TRBV10-1 combines with J gene TRBJ1-3; D is uncertain. Germline CDR1 is WNHNN and CDR2 is SYGVQD (reference sequence). The CDR3 consists of 15 residues. Deletions cut 6 bases from V and 1 base from J, with 13 bases between. The CDR3 region is CASREQQLSGNTIYF. Written as DNA, the CDR3 is TGCGCCAGCAGGGAGCAACAGTTATCTGGAAACACCATATATTTT.

Comment on this clone: The sample carries other DNA sequences with the same CDR3. The chain joins TRBV27 to TRBJ2-1, with a possible D match to TRBD2 (6 bases). The germline V gene has CDR1 MNHEY and CDR2 SMNVEV (reference sequence). The V and J ends lost 5 bases and 0 bases respectively, with 11 bases between them. The CDR3 runs 15 residues. The CDR3 region has the DNA TGTGCCAGCAGTCTGGGACTGGCCTCCTACAATGAGCAGTTCTTC. This translates into CASSLGLASYNEQFF.

The chain is built from TRBV25-1 and TRBJ1-6; D is possibly TRBD1 (6 bases). The ends were cut back, 5 bases at V and 9 bases at J, with 14 bases in the middle. Germline-derived CDR1 and CDR2 are MGHDK and SYGVNS. CDR3 length: 14 residues. For the CDR3, the DNA is TGTGCCAGCAGTTCACAGGGATGGGGTTCACCCCTCCACTTT. Translated, it gives CASSSQGWGSPLHF.

The V and J genes are TRBV25-1 and TRBJ1-1; D perhaps matches TRBD1 (6 bases). The germline V gene has CDR1 MGHDK and CDR2 SYGVNS. This CDR3 contains 15 residues. The V and J ends lost 7 bases and 1 base respectively, with 16 bases between them. The CDR3 loop reads CASKRGGIGNTEAFF. DNA of the CDR3: TGTGCCAGCAAAAGGGGGGGCATTGGGAACACTGAAGCTTTCTTT.

Only one count was recorded for this clone. The V call is TRBV3-1 (or the pseudogene TRBV3-2), the J call TRBJ2-1; weak D call: TRBD2 (7 bases). Germline V gene data show CDR1 as LGHDT and CDR2 as YNNKEL (reference sequence). Trimming left V 2 bases short and J 10 bases short, with 12 bases between. The length of the CDR3 is 13 residues. CDR3 amino acids: CASSQREGGEQFF. The CDR3 DNA reads as TGTGCCAGCAGCCAAAGGGAGGGGGGGGAGCAGTTCTTC.

V usage is TRBV27 and J usage is TRBJ2-7; D is perhaps TRBD2 (6 bases). The V gene's germline CDR1 is MNHEY and CDR2 SMNVEV (reference sequence). With 2 bases removed from V and 1 base from J, the gap between germline ends came to 15 bases. The CDR3 is 16 residues long. CDR3 sequence (DNA): TGTGCCAGCAGTTTAGATCTGGCAGGGAGGTCCTACGAGCAGTACTTC. It is translated as CASSLDLAGRSYEQYF.

In its sample, this clone was seen once. This chain links TRBV4-3 with TRBJ2-7, with 7 bases that match TRBD2. This CDR3 contains 15 residues. V shed 0 bases, J shed 3 bases, and the junction held 5 bases outside the gene matches. CDR1 LGHNA and CDR2 YSLEER come from the germline V gene. CDR3 nucleotide sequence: TGCGCCAGCAGCCAAGAGGCTAGCGGCCTCTACGAGCAGTACTTC. Protein: CASSQEASGLYEQYF.

The rearrangement uses TRBV7-8 and TRBJ2-3, with TRBD2 matching over 14 bases. V shed 8 bases and J 8 bases; nucleotides not matched to a gene: 15. The length of the CDR3 is 17 residues. The germline V gene encodes CDR1 SGHVS and CDR2 FQNEAQ. The CDR3 sequence: CASGRLAGGPHEFTQYF. The CDR3 nucleotides are TGTGCCAGCGGCAGACTAGCGGGGGGGCCTCATGAGTTTACGCAGTATTTT. Together with reference TRBV7-8 and TRBJ2-3, the CDR3 gives the full variable domain: GAGVSQSPRYKVAKRGQDVALRCDPISGHVSLFWYQQALGQGPEFLTYFQNEAQLDKSGLPSDRFFAERPEGSVSTLKIQRTQQEDSAVYLCASGRLAGGPHEFTQYFGPGTRLTVL.

V is TRBV28 and J is TRBJ1-1; TRBD1 might be the D (5 bases). The germline V and J ends were trimmed by 6 bases and 4 bases, with 9 bases remaining between them. Germline-derived CDR1 and CDR2 are MDHEN and SYDVKM. The CDR3 contains 12 residues. CDR3 sequence (DNA): TGTGCCAGCAGCCGGGGGGGCACTGAAGCTTTCTTT. The encoded protein is CASSRGGTEAFF.

The rearrangement joins TRBV3-1 (or the pseudogene TRBV3-2) to TRBJ1-5; 12 bases align to TRBD1. This CDR3 has 16 residues. V trimming: 6 bases; J trimming: 7 bases; junction bases outside the gene matches: 10. Germline V gene sequence: CDR1 LGHDT, CDR2 YNNKEL (reference sequence). CDR3 DNA: TGTGCCAGCAGTACCGGGACAGGGGGCAGTGGACAGCCCCAGCATTTT. It specifies CASSTGTGGSGQPQHF.

This chain links TRBV29-1 with TRBJ2-1, with TRBD2 matching over 10 bases. Unmatched junction bases numbered 4, after V lost 2 bases and J lost 0 bases. In germline, CDR1 is SQVTM, CDR2 ANQGSEA. This CDR3 comprises 16 residues. CDR3 sequence reads: CSVELAGARSYNEQFF. The CDR3 bases are TGCAGCGTTGAACTAGCGGGGGCCCGCTCCTACAATGAGCAGTTCTTC.

The chain links TRBV6-2 or TRBV6-3 to TRBJ2-7; the D gene is possibly TRBD1 (6 bases). In germline, CDR1 is MNHEY, CDR2 SVGEGT. The CDR3 is made up of 16 amino acids. The V end was cut by 2 bases, the J end by 1 base, with 15 bases between. CDR3 amino acids: CASSYDRTAFSYEQYF. The CDR3 DNA reads as TGTGCCAGCAGTTACGATCGGACAGCATTTTCCTACGAGCAGTACTTC.

This rearrangement joins TRBV28 to TRBJ1-2, with D perhaps matching TRBD1 (6 bases). The length of the CDR3 is 15 residues. Trimming removed 2 bases at V and 3 bases at J, with 13 bases between. CDR1 and CDR2 from the germline V gene are MDHEN and SYDVKM. As DNA, the CDR3 is TGTGCCAGCAGTTTAAGAAGGCAGGGGTACTATGGCTACACCTTC. Its translation is CASSLRRQGYYGYTF.

The chain uses TRBV28 and TRBJ1-4; TRBD1 is a possible D gene (5 bases). Germline values: CDR1 MDHEN, CDR2 SYDVKM. V was clipped by 2 bases and J by 5 bases, with 9 bases between them. This CDR3 spans 14 amino acids. Here the CDR3 reads CASSLQGFNEKLFF. DNA of the CDR3: TGTGCCAGCAGTTTACAGGGATTCAATGAAAAACTGTTTTTT.

This chain uses TRBV24-1 with TRBJ1-4, with 7 bases identical to TRBD1. The CDR3 totals 15 residues. Germline values: CDR1 KGHDR, CDR2 SFDVKD. V shed 3 bases and J 4 bases; nucleotides not matched to a gene: 4. The chain's CDR3 is CATSDPGTDNEKLFF. DNA of the CDR3: TGTGCCACCAGTGATCCCGGGACAGATAATGAAAAACTGTTTTTT.

This clone was detected only once. The gene calls are TRBV5-4 and TRBJ2-5; D call uncertain. The CDR3 sequence is 14 residues long. V was shortened by 2 bases and J by 0 bases, with 8 bases between the two germline ends. Germline V gives CDR1 SGHNT, CDR2 YYREEE (reference sequence). Here the CDR3 DNA reads TGTGCCAGCAGCTTTGGCAGGAACCAAGAGACCCAGTACTTC. Translating gives CASSFGRNQETQYF.

The chain links TRBV6-2 or TRBV6-3 to TRBJ2-6; 9 bases fit TRBD2. V lost 1 base to trimming and J lost 0 bases; unmatched junction nucleotides: 13. The CDR3 runs 21 residues. From germline, CDR1 is MNHEY and CDR2 SVGEGT. DNA of the CDR3: TGTGCCAGCAGTTACTTTCTATTCGGGTCTAGCGGGGCCTCTGGGGCCAACGTCCTGACTTTC. It is translated as CASSYFLFGSSGASGANVLTF.

The chain couples TRBV5-4 to TRBJ1-1; D perhaps matches TRBD1 (5 bases). Trimming stripped 0 bases from V and 1 base from J, with 7 bases between. Looked up from germline, CDR1 is SGHNT and CDR2 is YYREEE (reference sequence). The CDR3 extends over 14 amino acids. For the CDR3, the DNA is TGTGCCAGCAGCTTGGACAGGAAGAACACTGAAGCTTTCTTT. Amino acid sequence: CASSLDRKNTEAFF.